This TCR beta chain was found in a study of Ad26.COV2.S vaccination and SARS-CoV-2 variants. Study results and limitations: From the TCR breadth and depth analyses, total T cell responses may have been underestimated. People who got the vaccine or the placebo had similar non-spike TCR breadth.

The treatment here: about 20 received Ad26.COV2.S at low or high dose, single or two shots; 5 received placebo; per-sample allocation not given. Collection of the samples took place on day 63 after the first injection of vaccine or placebo. The donor's status was that of an adult aged 18-55 years in Boston. Libraries were prepared by immunoSEQ multiplex PCR; TCRdb keeps only in-frame clonotypes and omits some of them. The sample has 440,000 or so clones, around 91% seen once. Comments on this clone: The target antigen is unknown.

The receptor comes from a person between 18 and 65 years old who received the Ad26.COV2.S COVID-19 vaccine or a placebo. Sequencing was performed on peripheral blood, taken in a trial of Ad26.COV2.S vaccine versus placebo.

The CDR3 DNA reads TGTGCCAGCAGCCATTCGGGGCGGACTGAAGCTTTCTTT. This encodes CASSHSGRTEAFF. The J gene is TRBJ1-1, the V gene TRBV3-1 (or the pseudogene TRBV3-2); maybe TRBD1 (5 bases). Trimming pared 3 bases from V and 5 bases from J, leaving 10 bases between. Germline values: CDR1 LGHDT, CDR2 YNNKEL (reference sequence). The CDR3 contains 13 residues.